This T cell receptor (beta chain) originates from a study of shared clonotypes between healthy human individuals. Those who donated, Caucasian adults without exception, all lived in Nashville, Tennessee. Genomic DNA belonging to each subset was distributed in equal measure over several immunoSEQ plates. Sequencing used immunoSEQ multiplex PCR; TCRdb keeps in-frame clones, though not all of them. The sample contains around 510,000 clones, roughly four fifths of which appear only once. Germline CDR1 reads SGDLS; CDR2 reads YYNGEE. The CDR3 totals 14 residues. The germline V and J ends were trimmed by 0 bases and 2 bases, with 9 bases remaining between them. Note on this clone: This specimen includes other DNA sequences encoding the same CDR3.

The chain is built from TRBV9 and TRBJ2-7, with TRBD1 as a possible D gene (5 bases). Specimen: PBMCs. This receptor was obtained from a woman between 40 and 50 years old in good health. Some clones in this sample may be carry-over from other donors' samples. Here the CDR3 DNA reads TGTGCCAGCAGCGTAGGGGGCGGTCCCTACGAGCAGTACTTC. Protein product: CASSVGGGPYEQYF.